This T cell receptor beta chain was sequenced during a study of spatial heterogeneity in lung cancer. This sample's time point: sample taken at primary tumor resection. In the case of this clonotype: The junction departs from germline at one end; a sequencing error may be responsible.

The CDR3 covers 13 residues. The germline CDR1 and CDR2 sequences are SQVTM and ANQGSEA. One entry per CDR3 protein results from TCRdb running MiXCR on the 5' RACE reads. The sample lists about 48,000 distinct CDR3 sequences; over 4.5% were seen once. The chain links TRBV29-1 to TRBJ2-2; no clear D gene. The clonotype was recovered from a male donor with early-stage non-small cell lung cancer. The sample consisted of PBMCs, taken at surgery. CDR3 protein: CIVRTTNTGELFF. The CDR3 nucleotides read TGCATCGTTAGGACCACGAACACCGGGGAGCTGTTTTTT.